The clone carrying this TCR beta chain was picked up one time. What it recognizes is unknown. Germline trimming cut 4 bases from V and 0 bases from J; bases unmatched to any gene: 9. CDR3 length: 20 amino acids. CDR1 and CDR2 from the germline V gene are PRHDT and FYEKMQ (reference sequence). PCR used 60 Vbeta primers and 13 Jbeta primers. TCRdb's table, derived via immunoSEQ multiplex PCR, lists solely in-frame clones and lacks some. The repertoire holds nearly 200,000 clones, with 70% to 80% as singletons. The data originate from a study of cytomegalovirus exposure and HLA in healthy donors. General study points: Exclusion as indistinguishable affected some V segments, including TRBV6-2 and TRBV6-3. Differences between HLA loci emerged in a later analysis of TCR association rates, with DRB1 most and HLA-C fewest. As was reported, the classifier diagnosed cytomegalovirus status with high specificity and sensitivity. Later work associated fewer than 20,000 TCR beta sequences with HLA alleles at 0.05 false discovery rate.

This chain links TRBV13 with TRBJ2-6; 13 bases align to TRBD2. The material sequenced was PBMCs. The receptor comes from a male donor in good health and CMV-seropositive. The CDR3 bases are TGTGCCAGCAGCTCCCGGGGACTAGCGGGATTTTTCTCTGGGGCCAACGTCCTGACTTTC. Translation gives CASSSRGLAGFFSGANVLTF. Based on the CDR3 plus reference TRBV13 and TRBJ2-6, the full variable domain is AAGVIQSPRHLIKEKRETATLKCYPIPRHDTVYWYQQGPGQDPQFLISFYEKMQSDKGSIPDRFSAQQFSDYHSELNMSSLELGDSALYFCASSSRGLAGFFSGANVLTFGAGSRLTVL.